This T cell receptor beta chain was retrieved from a study of blood T cells in healthy people across ages. This CDR3 is built from 15 residues. V lost 3 bases and J lost 3, with 13 bases in between. Germline-derived CDR1 and CDR2 are MNHEY and SVGEGT. Whole-study results and caveats: TCR beta diversity, measured per million T cells, fell in a roughly linear way with age.

Through a sample-barcoded 5' primer and a J-beta primer mix, a second PCR was run for roughly 6 to 12 cycles. MiXCR was run by TCRdb on the 5' RACE reads, yielding one entry per CDR3 protein. The sample includes 1.5 million to 2 million distinct CDR3 sequences, roughly two fifths seen only once; the top ten take 20% to 25%. Note on this clonotype: What it binds is unknown.

Sequencing input: blood. V and J are TRBV6-2 or TRBV6-3 and TRBJ2-3, with D possibly matching TRBD2 (5 bases). This clonotype was sampled from a human donor in good health. CDR3 in DNA: TGTGCCAGCAGTTATCCTTGGGAGTCTACAGATACGCAGTATTTT. Translating gives CASSYPWESTDTQYF.